This T cell receptor beta chain came from a study of cytomegalovirus exposure and HLA in healthy donors. The PCR made use of 60 Vbeta and 13 Jbeta primers. Here immunoSEQ multiplex PCR was the method, and the copy in TCRdb shows in-frame clones only, minus some. The table records 150,000 to 200,000 clones, roughly 87% of them present only once. Sequenced sample: PBMCs. This TCR was sampled from a middle-aged man in good health and CMV-seronegative.

CDR3 DNA sequence: TGTGCCACCAGCAGATTTGACAGGGGTTTGACAGATACGCAGTATTTT. This codes for CATSRFDRGLTDTQYF. V and J are TRBV15 and TRBJ2-3; 8 nucleotides agree with TRBD1. The germline CDR1 and CDR2 sequences are LNHNV and YYDKDF (reference sequence). CDR3 size: 16 residues. The ends lost 2 bases at V and 3 bases at J; junction bases unmatched: 7.